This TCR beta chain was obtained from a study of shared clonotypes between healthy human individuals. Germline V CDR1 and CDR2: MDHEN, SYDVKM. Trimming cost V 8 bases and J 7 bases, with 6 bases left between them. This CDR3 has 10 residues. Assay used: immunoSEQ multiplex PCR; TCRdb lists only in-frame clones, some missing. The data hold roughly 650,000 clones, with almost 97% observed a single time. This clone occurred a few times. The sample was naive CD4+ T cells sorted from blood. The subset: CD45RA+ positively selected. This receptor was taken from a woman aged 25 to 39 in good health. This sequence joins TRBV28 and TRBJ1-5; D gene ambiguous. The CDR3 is CASGRQPQHF. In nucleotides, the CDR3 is TGTGCCAGCGGTCGACAGCCCCAGCATTTT. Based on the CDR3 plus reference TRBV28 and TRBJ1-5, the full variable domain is DVKVTQSSRYLVKRTGEKVFLECVQDMDHENMFWYRQDPGLGLRLIYFSYDVKMKEKGDIPEGYSVSREKKERFSLILESASTNQTSMYLCASGRQPQHFGDGTRLSIL.